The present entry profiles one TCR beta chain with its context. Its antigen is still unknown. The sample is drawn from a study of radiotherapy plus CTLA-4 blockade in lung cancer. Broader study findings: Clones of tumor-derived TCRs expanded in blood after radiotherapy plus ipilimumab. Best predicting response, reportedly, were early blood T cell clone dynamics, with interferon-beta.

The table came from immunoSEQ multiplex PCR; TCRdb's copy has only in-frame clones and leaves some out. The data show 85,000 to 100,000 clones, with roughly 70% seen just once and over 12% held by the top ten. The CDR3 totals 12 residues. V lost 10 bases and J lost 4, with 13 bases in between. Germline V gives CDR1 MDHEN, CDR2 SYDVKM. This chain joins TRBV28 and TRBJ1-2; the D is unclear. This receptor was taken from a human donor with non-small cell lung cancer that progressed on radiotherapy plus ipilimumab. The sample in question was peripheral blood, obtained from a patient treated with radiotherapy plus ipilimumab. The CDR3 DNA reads TGTGCCACCGAAATGCTAGGCTATGGCTACACCTTC. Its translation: CATEMLGYGYTF.